Described below is a single T cell receptor beta chain sequence and its context. This clone was seen just once. This receptor's antigen is unknown. Base qualities are not at hand, and no much larger clone is one base apart. In total, just over 650 healthy bone marrow donors made up the cohort. At the time of sampling, all cohort members were nominally healthy, though unrecorded immune exposures were likely present. The donor tested CMV seropositive, placing the donor among the 290 or so seropositive members of the cohort. A peripheral blood sample was provided by each donor, and peripheral blood mononuclear cells were used for TCR beta sequencing. Genomic DNA extraction from the blood cell samples was performed with the Qiagen DNeasy Blood Extraction Kit. This specimen comes from a study of cytomegalovirus exposure and HLA in healthy donors (TCRdb year 2017). Study-wide context: An earlier analysis of several hundred of the donors reported over 250 Gb of sequence data and around 110 million unique TCR beta sequences obtained from some 170 million T cells. An early release covering just under 650 HLA-typed donors comprised roughly 300 gigabases of sequencing data and around 80 million unique TCR sequences. Among the approximately 400 genotyped donors, approximately 82% belonged to the genetic ancestry cluster associated with self-reported Caucasian donors. The study aimed to test whether cataloging public T cell receptors could reveal signatures of past pathogen exposure. The T cell repertoires of 666 subjects were profiled by immunosequencing and related to cytomegalovirus serostatus. Besides the first cohort of roughly 700 subjects, a separate validation cohort made up of about 120 different subjects was used. High-throughput TCR immunosequencing, statistical association of individual TCRs with disease status, and machine learning were combined to predict cytomegalovirus infection status. To study patterns of TCR occurrence, a later analysis re-analyzed previously published TCR beta repertoires from several hundred donors and added high-resolution HLA genotyping. Rather than drawing on any new phenotypic data, the later analysis identified candidate immune exposures from TCR beta sequences and the way those sequences occurred across donors. An earlier analysis of 587 of the donors used high-throughput TCR beta sequencing to judge whether each TCR beta V gene segment behaved as functional or pseudogenic. Donor age, sex, ethnicity and CMV serostatus were compiled alongside the repertoire data. Genome-wide SNP genotypes for about three fifths of the roughly 670 donors were used in a later genetic analysis, which treated that subset as a discovery cohort. All discovery cohort repertoires had been generated on a single sequencing platform. HLA typing included class I and class II loci at four-digit resolution. Typing coverage differed by locus: A, B, C, DRB1 and DQB1 were typed in roughly 620-630 donors, DQA1 in about 500, DPA1 in 600 to 610, and DPB1 in approximately 450. Roughly 5 DR-DQ haplotypes were handled as single units for association and clustering because linkage in the cohort was strong. Across 300 to 400 genotyped donors of the cohort, an average of roughly 250,000 unique TCR beta nucleotide sequences per donor were sequenced, and roughly 20% of those sequences were non-productive. What the study reported, not specific to this receptor: While some public TCRs were present in many individuals, most TCR sequences turned up only very rarely across donors. A later analysis found that TCR association rates varied across HLA loci, with DRB1 alleles showing the most associated TCRs and HLA-C alleles the fewest. Fewer than 20 rarely observed V segments, including chromosome 9 orphons, were excluded from the earlier analysis of a few hundred of the donors because counts were too low. In the study, 150 to 200 TCR beta chains were listed as associated with cytomegalovirus. It was suggested by the authors that the approach could potentially be generalized to other disease states and immunological phenotypes. A few of the identified cytomegalovirus-associated TCR beta chains were confirmed in vitro to be specific for cytomegalovirus antigens. According to a later analysis, parvovirus B19, influenza, CMV and Epstein-Barr virus appeared linked to several top co-occurrence clusters. When HLA alleles, especially DR and DQ, strongly co-occurred, TCR associations were difficult to assign to individual alleles. A further reported finding was that TCR beta sequences accurately predicted the HLA-A and HLA-B alleles for most subjects in the first cohort. The classifier was reported to diagnose cytomegalovirus status with high specificity and sensitivity in both the original and validation cohorts. Because the 87-base-pair reads could not distinguish some IMGT-functional V segments, including TRBV6-2 and TRBV6-3, those segments were excluded. A later genetic analysis associated a missense DCLRE1C variant with V-gene and J-gene trimming of TCR beta chains, and an independent cohort replicated the association. In a later analysis, HLA-associated TCR beta chains were found to be more clonally expanded and to have lower generation probabilities than equally common non-associated chains. At a false discovery rate of 0.05, a later analysis linked some 18,000 TCR beta sequences to specific HLA alleles. Presence/absence analyses assumed roughly uniform sequencing depth across donors, an assumption that may not hold. In a later analysis, most CMV-associated TCR beta chains were found to appear HLA-restricted, with HLA associations seemingly driven largely by CMV exposure. Because HLA typing was unavailable for some donors at each locus, only the typed subset was used in association tests. According to a later genetic analysis, donors in an Asian-associated ancestry cluster had fewer N-insertions in productive TCRs than the approximately 630-donor mean. In an earlier analysis of more than 500 of the donors, most TCR beta V segments appeared in productive rearrangements about 87% or about 30% of the time, broadly matching IMGT annotations. Correlated functional status among segregating V segments might reflect linkage disequilibrium, but an unknown experimental factor could not be ruled out. The cohort was sequenced for TCR beta chains only, and without alpha or paired-chain data the features that could be detected were limited. The only immune exposure information available for the cohort was CMV serostatus. A group of highly shared sequence variants was considered likely to be a technical artifact of the sequencing pipeline.

Receptor amplification or capture employed the immunoSEQ multiplex PCR assay. For the multiplex PCR, a mixture combining 60 forward primers for TCR Vbeta segments and 13 reverse primers for TCR Jbeta segments was used. A multiplex PCR assay on genomic DNA amplified the CDR3 region of rearranged TCR beta genes. The amplified TCR beta libraries were sequenced on the Illumina HiSeq System as 87-base-pair reads. The study's processing was this. A later analysis tallied tens of millions of unique TCR beta chains across the 600 to 700 repertoires, and 10 million to 11 million of those chains were shared by two or more donors. A nearest-neighbor algorithm error-corrected the raw reads and collapsed the reads into unique sequences, merging closely related sequences to remove PCR and sequencing errors. Alignment of CDR3 sequences to IMGT reference sequences was used to assign V, D and J gene segments. For a sequence to be retained, a match of at least six nucleotides to both a V gene segment and a J gene segment was required. Rearrangements were classified as productive when the CDR3 lacked stop codons and remained in frame with V and J, and all other rearrangements were classified as non-productive. CDR3 was defined according to IMGT convention as the region running from the second conserved V-encoded cysteine to the conserved J-encoded phenylalanine. The earlier analysis of about 610 of the donors excluded sequences that lacked an unambiguous match to a single V gene segment. An earlier analysis of fewer than 650 of the donors classified V segments as functional when productive rearrangements were above 56.7% and as segregating when the standard deviation between donors was above 5%. A statistical classification framework was built to diagnose cytomegalovirus status from the catalog of TCR beta chain sequences. In a later analysis, V and J genes were assigned by comparing TCR nucleotide sequences against IMGT/GENE-DB human TR gene sequences. A later analysis assigned CDR3 sequences and most-parsimonious VDJ recombination scenarios with the TCRdist pipeline. In a later analysis, each TCR beta chain was defined by its CDR3 amino acid sequence together with its V-gene family, and reads without a unique V-gene family were excluded. To address suspected cross-contamination and a sequencing artifact, a later analysis removed 550 to 750 highly shared, low-generation-probability nucleotide sequences. For each public chain, a later analysis derived a clonal expansion index from normalized ranks of inferred template counts within each repertoire. In a later analysis, generation probabilities were computed using a VDJ recombination model fitted to out-of-frame rearrangements, and the results were checked against IGoR. A later analysis scored TCR-TCR, TCR-HLA and TCR-CMV co-occurrence with hypergeometric tests, applying a repertoire-size bias correction to TCR pairs. In a later analysis, false discovery rates were estimated by permuting HLA or CMV assignments 20 times. In a later analysis, co-occurring TCRs were grouped using DBSCAN, and TCRdist sequence similarity was added for clustering within HLA-allele-positive subsets. Co-occurrence clustering excluded repertoires with fewer than 30,000 or more than 120,000 public chains, plus five with anomalous nucleotide sharing. The table comes from immuneACCESS by way of TCRdb, which keeps in-frame sequences with V and J called. Part of the clones is missing from these tables; in studies checked, under half for an unresolved V gene and the rest for unknown reasons. Clone size and the V and J calls come from that table; the DNA yielded D and trimming. The sample has 90,000 to 120,000 clones on record, approximately 72% of them singletons. 12% to 15% of the sample lies in the top ten.

In the germline V gene, CDR1 corresponds to WSHSY and CDR2 to SAAADI. The CDR3 spans 13 residues, from the cysteine through the phenylalanine. Only CDR3 DNA remains: 39 bases, in frame from the first base. Cut back by 10 bases and 4 bases, the V and J ends lie 13 bases apart. The sequence derives from a male donor in good health and CMV-seropositive. The chain was built from TRBV10-2 and TRBJ1-4; matching of 6 bases hints at TRBD1 as the D gene. The sequenced sample consisted of PBMCs. The CDR3 amino acid sequence is: CATSQGSNEKLFF. The nucleotide sequence reads as follows: TGCGCCACCTCACAGGGCAGTAATGAAAAACTGTTTTTT.